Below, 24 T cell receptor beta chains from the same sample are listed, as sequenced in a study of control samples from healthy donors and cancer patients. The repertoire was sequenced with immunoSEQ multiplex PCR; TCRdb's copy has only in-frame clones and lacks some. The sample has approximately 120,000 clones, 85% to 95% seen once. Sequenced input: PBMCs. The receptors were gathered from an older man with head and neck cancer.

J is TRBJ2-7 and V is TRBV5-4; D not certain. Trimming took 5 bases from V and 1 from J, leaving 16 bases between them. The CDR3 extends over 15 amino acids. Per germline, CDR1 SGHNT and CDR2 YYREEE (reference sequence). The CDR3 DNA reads TGTGCCAGCAGTCGGATTGGGGTGGCGTCCTACGAGCAGTACTTC. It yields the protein CASSRIGVASYEQYF.

CDR3 sequence (DNA): TGTGCCAGTAGTATAGTGTCTAGCGGGAGGAACGAGCAGTACTTC. This encodes CASSIVSSGRNEQYF. V usage is TRBV19 and J usage is TRBJ2-7; TRBD2 aligns across 11 bases. This CDR3 comprises 15 residues. After removal of 1 base from V and 5 bases from J, the junction contained 4 bases not matched to a gene. CDR1 and CDR2 from the germline V gene are LNHDA and SQIVND (reference sequence). Variable domain in full (rest from reference TRBV19 and TRBJ2-7): DGGITQSPKYLFRKEGQNVTLSCEQNLNHDAMYWYRQDPGQGLRLIYYSQIVNDFQKGDIAEGYSVSREKKESFPLTVTSAQKNPTAFYLCASSIVSSGRNEQYFGPGTRLTVT.

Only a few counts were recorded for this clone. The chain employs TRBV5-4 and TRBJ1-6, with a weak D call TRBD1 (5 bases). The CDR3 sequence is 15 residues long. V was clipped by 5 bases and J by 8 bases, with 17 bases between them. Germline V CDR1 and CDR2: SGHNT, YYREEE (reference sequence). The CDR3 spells CASRHGTEAYSPLHF. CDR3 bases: TGTGCCAGCAGACACGGGACCGAAGCTTATTCACCCCTCCACTTT.

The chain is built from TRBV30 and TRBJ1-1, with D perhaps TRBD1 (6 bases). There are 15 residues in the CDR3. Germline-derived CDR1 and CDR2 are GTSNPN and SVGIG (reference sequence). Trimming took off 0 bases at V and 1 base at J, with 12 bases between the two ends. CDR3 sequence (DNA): TGTGCCTGGAGTGTCCAGGGGCAGACGAACACTGAAGCTTTCTTT. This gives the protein CAWSVQGQTNTEAFF.

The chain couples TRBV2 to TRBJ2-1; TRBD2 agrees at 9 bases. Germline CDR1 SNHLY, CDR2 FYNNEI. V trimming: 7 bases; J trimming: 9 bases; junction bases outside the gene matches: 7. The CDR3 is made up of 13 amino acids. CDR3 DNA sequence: TGTGCCAGCACCGGCGGCGGGGGGGGTGAGCAGTTCTTC. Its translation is CASTGGGGGEQFF. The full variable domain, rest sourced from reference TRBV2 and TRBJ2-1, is EPEVTQTPSHQVTQMGQEVILRCVPISNHLYFYWYRQILGQKVEFLVSFYNNEISEKSEIFDDQFSVERPDGSNFTLKIRSTKLEDSAMYFCASTGGGGGEQFFGPGTRLTVL.

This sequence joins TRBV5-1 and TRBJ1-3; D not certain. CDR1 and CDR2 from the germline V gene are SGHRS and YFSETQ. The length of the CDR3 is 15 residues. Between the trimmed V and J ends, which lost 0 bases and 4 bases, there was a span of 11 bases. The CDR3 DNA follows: TGCGCCAGCAGCTTGGAGGGCGGAAAGGGAAACACCATATATTTT. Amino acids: CASSLEGGKGNTIYF.

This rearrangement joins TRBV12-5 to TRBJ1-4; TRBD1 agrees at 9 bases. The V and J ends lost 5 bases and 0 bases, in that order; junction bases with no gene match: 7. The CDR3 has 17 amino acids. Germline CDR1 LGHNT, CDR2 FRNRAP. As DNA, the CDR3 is TGTGCTAGTGGTGCTCGGGGGACAGGGTCAACTAATGAAAAACTGTTTTTT. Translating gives CASGARGTGSTNEKLFF.

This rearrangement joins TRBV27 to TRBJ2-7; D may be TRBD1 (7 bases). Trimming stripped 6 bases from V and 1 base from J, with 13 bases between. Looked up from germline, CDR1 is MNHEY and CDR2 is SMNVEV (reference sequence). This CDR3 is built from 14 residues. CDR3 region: CASRRQGGSYEQYF. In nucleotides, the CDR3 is TGTGCCAGCAGGCGACAGGGAGGATCCTACGAGCAGTACTTC.

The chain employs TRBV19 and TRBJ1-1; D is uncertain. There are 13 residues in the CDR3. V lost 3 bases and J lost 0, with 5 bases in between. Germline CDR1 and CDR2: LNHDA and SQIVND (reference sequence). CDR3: CASSIRLNTEAFF. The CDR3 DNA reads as TGTGCCAGTAGTATCAGATTGAACACTGAAGCTTTCTTT.

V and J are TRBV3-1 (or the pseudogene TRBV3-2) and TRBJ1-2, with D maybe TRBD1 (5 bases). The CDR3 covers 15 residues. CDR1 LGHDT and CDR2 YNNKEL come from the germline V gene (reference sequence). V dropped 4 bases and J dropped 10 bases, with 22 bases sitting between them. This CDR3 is CASSPDRDLSNLYTF. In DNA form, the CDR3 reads TGTGCCAGCAGCCCCGACCGGGACCTTTCTAATCTCTACACCTTC.

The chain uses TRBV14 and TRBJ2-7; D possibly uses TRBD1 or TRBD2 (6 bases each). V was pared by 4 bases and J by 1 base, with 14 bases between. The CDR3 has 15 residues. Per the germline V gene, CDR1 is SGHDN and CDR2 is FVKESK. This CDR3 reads CASSPYQGTSYEQYF. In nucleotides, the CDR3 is TGTGCCAGCAGCCCGTATCAGGGGACTTCCTACGAGCAGTACTTC. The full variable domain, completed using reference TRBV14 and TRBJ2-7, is EAGVTQFPSHSVIEKGQTVTLRCDPISGHDNLYWYRRVMGKEIKFLLHFVKESKQDESGMPNNRFLAERTGGTYSTLKVQPAELEDSGVYFCASSPYQGTSYEQYFGPGTRLTVT.

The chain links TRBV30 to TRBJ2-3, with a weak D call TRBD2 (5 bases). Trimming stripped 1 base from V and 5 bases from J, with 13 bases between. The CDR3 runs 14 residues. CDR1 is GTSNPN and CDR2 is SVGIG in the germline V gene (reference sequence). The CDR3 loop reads CAWSGGPGIDTQYF. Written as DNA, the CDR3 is TGTGCCTGGAGTGGAGGGCCCGGGATAGATACGCAGTATTTT.

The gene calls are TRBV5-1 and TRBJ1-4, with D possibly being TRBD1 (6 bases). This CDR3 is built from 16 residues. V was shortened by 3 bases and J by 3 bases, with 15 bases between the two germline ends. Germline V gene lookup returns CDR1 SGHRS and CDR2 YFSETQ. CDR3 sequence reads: CASSWEDSSPNEKLFF. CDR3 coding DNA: TGCGCCAGCAGCTGGGAGGACAGTTCCCCTAATGAAAAACTGTTTTTT.

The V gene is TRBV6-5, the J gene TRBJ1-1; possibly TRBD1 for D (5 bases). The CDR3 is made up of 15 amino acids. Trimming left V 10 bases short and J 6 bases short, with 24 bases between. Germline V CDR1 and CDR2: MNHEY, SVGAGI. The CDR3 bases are TGTGCCACCAAGTTGGGTAGTAGGTGGGGGGCTGAAGCTTTCTTT. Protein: CATKLGSRWGAEAFF.

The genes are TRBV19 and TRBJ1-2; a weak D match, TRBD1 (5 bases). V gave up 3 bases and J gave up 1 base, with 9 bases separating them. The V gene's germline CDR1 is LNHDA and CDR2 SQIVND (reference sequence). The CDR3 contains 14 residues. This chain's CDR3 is CASSMGGYNYGYTF. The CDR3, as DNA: TGTGCCAGTAGTATGGGGGGGTATAACTATGGCTACACCTTC. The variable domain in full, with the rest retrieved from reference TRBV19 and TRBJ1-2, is DGGITQSPKYLFRKEGQNVTLSCEQNLNHDAMYWYRQDPGQGLRLIYYSQIVNDFQKGDIAEGYSVSREKKESFPLTVTSAQKNPTAFYLCASSMGGYNYGYTFGSGTRLTVV.

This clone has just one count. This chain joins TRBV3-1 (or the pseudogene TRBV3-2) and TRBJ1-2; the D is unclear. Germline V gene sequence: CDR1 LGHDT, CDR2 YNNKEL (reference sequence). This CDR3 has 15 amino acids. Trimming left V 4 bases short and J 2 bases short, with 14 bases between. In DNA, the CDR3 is TGTGCCAGCAGCCTTACGGGCCTGGACAACTATGGCTACACCTTC. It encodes CASSLTGLDNYGYTF.

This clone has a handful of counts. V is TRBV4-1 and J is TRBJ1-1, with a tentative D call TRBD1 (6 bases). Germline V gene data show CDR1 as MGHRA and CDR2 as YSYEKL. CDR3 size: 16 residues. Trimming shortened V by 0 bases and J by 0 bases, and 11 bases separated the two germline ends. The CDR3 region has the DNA TGCGCCAGCAGCCAAGACAGGGGCAGGATGAACACTGAAGCTTTCTTT. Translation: CASSQDRGRMNTEAFF.

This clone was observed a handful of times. The CDR3 nucleotides read TGTGCCAGTCTCAACCGTAAGGTCTCTGGAAACACCATATATTTT. This gives the protein CASLNRKVSGNTIYF. The V call is TRBV6-5, the J call TRBJ1-3; D gene ambiguous. The CDR3 has 15 amino acids. Germline-derived CDR1 and CDR2 are MNHEY and SVGAGI. V dropped 9 bases and J dropped 0 bases, with 15 bases sitting between them.

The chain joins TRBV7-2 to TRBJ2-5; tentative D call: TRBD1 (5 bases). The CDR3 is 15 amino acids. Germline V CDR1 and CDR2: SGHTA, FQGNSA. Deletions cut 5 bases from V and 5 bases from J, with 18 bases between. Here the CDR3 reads CASSPWGPGMETQYF. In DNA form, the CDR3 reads TGTGCCAGCAGCCCCTGGGGTCCAGGGATGGAGACCCAGTACTTC.

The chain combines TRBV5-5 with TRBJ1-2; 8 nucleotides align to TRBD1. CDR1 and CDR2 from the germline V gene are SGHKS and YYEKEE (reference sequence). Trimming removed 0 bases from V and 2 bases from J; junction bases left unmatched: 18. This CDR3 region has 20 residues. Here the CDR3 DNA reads TGTGCCAGCAGCTTGGGCACGATCCCGGACAGGGCCGACCCCAACTATGGCTACACCTTC. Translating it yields CASSLGTIPDRADPNYGYTF.

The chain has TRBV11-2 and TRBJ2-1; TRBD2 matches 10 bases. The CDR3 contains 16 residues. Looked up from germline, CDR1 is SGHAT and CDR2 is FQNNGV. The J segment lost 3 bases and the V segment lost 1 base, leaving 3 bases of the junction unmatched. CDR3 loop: CASSLVGLASYNEQFF. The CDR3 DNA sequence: TGTGCCAGCAGCTTAGTGGGACTAGCGAGCTACAATGAGCAGTTCTTC. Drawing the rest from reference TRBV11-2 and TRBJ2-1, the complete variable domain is EAGVAQSPRYKIIEKRQSVAFWCNPISGHATLYWYQQILGQGPKLLIQFQNNGVVDDSQLPKDRFSAERLKGVDSTLKIQPAKLEDSAVYLCASSLVGLASYNEQFFGPGTRLTVL.

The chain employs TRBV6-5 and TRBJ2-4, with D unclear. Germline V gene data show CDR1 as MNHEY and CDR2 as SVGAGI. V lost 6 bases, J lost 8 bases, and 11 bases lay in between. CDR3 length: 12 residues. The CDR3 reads CASSRLGDIQYF. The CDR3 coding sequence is TGTGCCAGCAGCCGCCTCGGTGACATTCAGTACTTC.

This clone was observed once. CDR3 in amino acids: CAWSRGNNSPLHF. The DNA for the CDR3 is TGTGCCTGGAGTCGGGGAAATAATTCACCCCTCCACTTT. This sequence joins TRBV30 and TRBJ1-6; D is uncertain. Trimming shortened V by 2 bases and J by 5 bases, and 7 bases separated the two germline ends. This CDR3 spans 13 amino acids. Germline CDR1 reads GTSNPN; CDR2 reads SVGIG (reference sequence).

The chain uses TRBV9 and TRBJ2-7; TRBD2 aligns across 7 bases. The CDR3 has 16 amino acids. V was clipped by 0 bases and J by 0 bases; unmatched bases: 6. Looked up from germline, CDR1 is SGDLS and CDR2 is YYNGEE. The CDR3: CASSVGVGGNSYEQYF. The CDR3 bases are TGTGCCAGCAGCGTAGGGGTCGGGGGGAACTCCTACGAGCAGTACTTC. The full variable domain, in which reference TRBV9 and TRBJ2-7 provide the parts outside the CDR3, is DSGVTQTPKHLITATGQRVTLRCSPRSGDLSVYWYQQSLDQGLQFLIQYYNGEERAKGNILERFSAQQFPDLHSELNLSSLELGDSALYFCASSVGVGGNSYEQYFGPGTRLTVT.